These 20 T cell receptor beta chains originate from one sample sequenced in a study of neurological immune-mediated disorders. TCRdb analysed the 5' RACE reads with MiXCR anew, one entry per CDR3 protein. The table shows roughly 88,000 distinct CDR3 sequences, with 3.5% occurring only once. The specimen was PBMCs. The receptors originated from a woman aged 45 to 65 with multiple sclerosis.

In its sample, this clonotype was seen many times. The chain combines TRBV12-3 or TRBV12-4 with TRBJ2-1; 11 nucleotides line up with TRBD2. The ends lost 3 bases at V and 8 bases at J; junction bases unmatched: 6. The CDR3 spans 15 residues. The CDR3 nucleotides are TGTGCCAGCAGTTTTAGCGGGGGGGCTTTCGATGAGCAGTTCTTC. It translates to CASSFSGGAFDEQFF.

In this sample, this clonotype turned up many times. CDR3 sequence reads: CASSAWVLNEQFF. The CDR3 nucleotides are TGTGCCAGCAGCGCGTGGGTTCTCAATGAGCAGTTCTTC. The chain couples TRBV6-6 to TRBJ2-1; D is uncertain. The germline gives CDR1 MNHNY, CDR2 SVGAGI (reference sequence). Deletions cut 6 bases from V and 6 bases from J, with 12 bases between. CDR3 length equals 13 residues.

This clonotype was seen a handful of times. With a much larger clone just one base away, this may be a read error. The chain has TRBV5-1 and TRBJ2-3; D possibly corresponds to TRBD1 (5 bases). This CDR3 is built from 14 residues. The V gene's germline CDR1 is SGHRS and CDR2 YFSETQ. The V and J ends lost 4 bases and 2 bases respectively, with 11 bases between them. The CDR3 protein is CASSRGKNTDTQYF. The CDR3 nucleotides are TGCGCCAGCAGCAGGGGAAAGAACACAGATACGCAGTATTTT. Filled out from reference TRBV5-1 and TRBJ2-3, the complete variable domain reads KAGVTQTPRYLIKTRGQQVTLSCSPISGHRSVSWYQQTPGQGLQFLFEYFSETQRNKGNFPGRFSGRQFSNSRSEMNVSTLELGDSALYLCASSRGKNTDTQYFGPGTRLTVL.

This rearrangement joins TRBV5-1 to TRBJ2-5, with D possibly called TRBD1 or TRBD2 (5 bases each). The CDR3 spans 17 residues. CDR1 is SGHRS and CDR2 is YFSETQ in the germline V gene. The germline V and J ends were trimmed by 4 bases and 2 bases, with 21 bases remaining between them. The CDR3: CASSKEYRDPLQETQYF. The CDR3 nucleotides are TGCGCCAGCAGCAAAGAATACCGGGACCCACTACAAGAGACCCAGTACTTC.

Ten or more counts support this clonotype. This sequence joins TRBV12-3 or TRBV12-4 and TRBJ2-7, with D possibly matching TRBD2 (6 bases). The CDR3 is 16 residues long. Trimming stripped 5 bases from V and 1 base from J, with 18 bases between. DNA for the CDR3: TGTGCCAGCAGTGCCCGGAGAGCGGAGGGTTCCTACGAGCAGTACTTC. This sequence encodes CASSARRAEGSYEQYF.

As regards this clonotype: Possible read error: a much larger clone is one base away. The V gene is TRBV7-8, the J gene TRBJ2-2; 9 nucleotides agree with TRBD1. V trimming: 6 bases; J trimming: 1 base; junction bases outside the gene matches: 3. The CDR3 consists of 15 residues. Germline loops: CDR1 SGHVS, CDR2 FQNEAQ. The CDR3 is CASRQGQGNTGELFF. CDR3 nucleotides: TGTGCCAGCAGACAGGGACAGGGGAACACCGGGGAGCTGTTTTTT.

This clonotype occurred many times. The V gene is TRBV27, the J gene TRBJ1-6; no reliable D call. CDR3 length equals 16 residues. V was pared by 3 bases and J by 0 bases, with 9 bases between. Germline CDR1 is MNHEY and CDR2 is SMNVEV (reference sequence). CDR3 bases: TGTGCCAGCAGTTTGGAAAGGAGCTCCTATAATTCACCCCTCCACTTT. Amino acids: CASSLERSSYNSPLHF.

With respect to this clonotype: This may be a read error, as it is one base from a much larger clone. The chain has TRBV12-3 or TRBV12-4 and TRBJ2-1; 7 bases fit TRBD2. This CDR3 contains 12 residues. CDR3 protein: CDSGVRTGEQFF. DNA of the CDR3: TGTGACAGCGGGGTCCGCACGGGGGAGCAGTTCTTC.

This clonotype was seen repeatedly, ten times or more. The chain links TRBV5-1 to TRBJ2-7; 13 positions agree with TRBD2. The CDR3 consists of 17 residues. The junction had 12 bases not matched to a gene; V was cut back by 5 bases and J by 4 bases. Germline CDR1 and CDR2: SGHRS and YFSETQ. This CDR3 reads CASRTSTSGGASYEQYF. CDR3 nucleotides: TGCGCCAGCAGGACCTCCACTAGCGGGGGGGCCTCGTACGAGCAGTACTTC.

This clonotype was detected many times. The genes are TRBV5-6 and TRBJ2-7, with D maybe TRBD1 (6 bases). Germline V gene sequence: CDR1 SGHDT, CDR2 YYEEEE. CDR3 length equals 13 residues. The V and J ends lost 5 bases and 3 bases respectively, with 12 bases between them. CDR3 loop: CASSTGTSYEQYF. Here the CDR3 DNA reads TGTGCCAGCAGTACCGGGACAAGCTACGAGCAGTACTTC. The full variable domain, rest sourced from reference TRBV5-6 and TRBJ2-7, is DAGVTQSPTHLIKTRGQQVTLRCSPKSGHDTVSWYQQALGQGPQFIFQYYEEEERQRGNFPDRFSGHQFPNYSSELNVNALLLGDSALYLCASSTGTSYEQYFGPGTRLTVT.

This clonotype was found many times. The chain carries TRBV20-1 and TRBJ2-7; the D gene is possibly TRBD1 (5 bases). The germline CDR1 and CDR2 sequences are DFQATT and SNEGSKA (reference sequence). V shed 4 bases and J shed 2 bases, with 15 bases lying between them. The CDR3 runs 14 residues. Written as DNA, the CDR3 is TGCAGTGCTACCCCAGTGGGGCTGACCTACGAGCAGTACTTC. Protein: CSATPVGLTYEQYF.

This clonotype was counted ten times or more. The chain combines TRBV16 with TRBJ1-5; a possible D gene is TRBD1 (5 bases). The length of the CDR3 is 15 residues. Per germline, CDR1 KGHSY and CDR2 FQNENV. The ends were cut back, 0 bases at V and 4 bases at J, with 10 bases in the middle. The CDR3 nucleotides read TGTGCCAGCAGCCAATCCCCAGGGTCAAATCAGCCCCAGCATTTT. Translation gives CASSQSPGSNQPQHF.

This clonotype was seen repeatedly, ten times or more. V usage is TRBV12-3 or TRBV12-4 and J usage is TRBJ1-2; a weak D match, TRBD1 (6 bases). The V and J ends lost 5 bases and 8 bases respectively, with 24 bases between them. The CDR3 contains 16 residues. The chain's CDR3 is CASSQIWTASYRGYTF. CDR3 nucleotides: TGTGCCAGCAGTCAAATCTGGACAGCGAGCTATAGGGGCTACACCTTC.

Many counts were recorded for this clonotype. The chain combines TRBV3-1 with TRBJ2-7, with unresolved D. Trimming cost V 1 base and J 2 bases, with 12 bases left between them. Germline CDR1 and CDR2: LGHDT and YNNKEL (reference sequence). CDR3 length: 15 amino acids. CDR3 loop: CASSQVPGLTYEQYF. Written as DNA, the CDR3 is TGTGCCAGCAGCCAAGTCCCCGGGCTTACCTACGAGCAGTACTTC.

This clonotype appeared many times. The chain couples TRBV5-5 to TRBJ2-7; 8 bases are a match to TRBD1. CDR1 is SGHKS, CDR2 YYEKEE, per germline (reference sequence). V shed 3 bases and J 0 bases; nucleotides not matched to a gene: 8. The CDR3 is 16 residues long. The CDR3 nucleotides read TGTGCCAGCAGCTATGGACAGGGCCATTCCTCCTACGAGCAGTACTTC. This codes for CASSYGQGHSSYEQYF.

This clonotype was observed at least ten times. The chain employs TRBV27 and TRBJ1-4; D remains unclear. In germline, CDR1 is MNHEY, CDR2 SMNVEV (reference sequence). This CDR3 comprises 13 residues. V shed 1 base and J shed 10 bases, with 10 bases lying between them. The CDR3 loop is CASSLWPGGKLFF. The CDR3 nucleotides read TGTGCCAGCAGTTTATGGCCGGGTGGAAAACTGTTTTTT.

This clonotype was found a few times. The rearrangement links TRBV5-8 to TRBJ1-1; D unresolved. The germline V gene encodes CDR1 SGHTS and CDR2 YDEGEE. V was pared by 3 bases and J by 1 base, with 10 bases between. CDR3 length: 14 residues. CDR3 nucleotides: TGTGCCAGCAGCTCGCACAGTGGGAACACTGAAGCTTTCTTT. Its translation is CASSSHSGNTEAFF.

This clonotype was picked up many times. This chain links TRBV15 with TRBJ1-4; the D is unclear. The CDR3 has 15 amino acids. The V gene's germline CDR1 is LNHNV and CDR2 YYDKDF (reference sequence). The ends were cut back, 1 base at V and 0 bases at J, with 6 bases in the middle. The CDR3 sequence is CATSRAGTTNEKLFF. DNA of the CDR3: TGTGCCACCAGCAGAGCCGGGACAACTAATGAAAAACTGTTTTTT.

Many counts were recorded for this clonotype. Here the CDR3 DNA reads TGTGCCAGCAGTTTGGATCAGCCCCAGCATTTT. Its translation is CASSLDQPQHF. The chain carries TRBV12-3 or TRBV12-4 and TRBJ1-5, with D hard to call. V lost 3 bases to trimming and J lost 5 bases, with 2 bases between them. CDR3 length: 11 residues.

Ten or more counts support this clonotype. The V gene is TRBV6-2 or TRBV6-3, the J gene TRBJ1-3, with TRBD1 as a possible D gene (5 bases). Germline V lookup: CDR1 MNHEY, CDR2 SVGEGT. CDR3 length: 14 amino acids. Trimming removed 5 bases at V and 5 bases at J, with 13 bases between. The CDR3 here is CASSLPGLRNTIYF. The CDR3 bases are TGTGCCAGCAGTCTTCCGGGACTCAGAAACACCATATATTTT.